This T cell receptor (beta chain) was recovered during a study of molecular identifiers for immune sequencing clone quantification. This clonotype appeared a few times. This may be a read error: a much more frequent sequence differs by one nucleotide. TCRdb called the PCR reads again in MiXCR, with one record for every CDR3 protein. The repertoire has 60,000 to 70,000 distinct CDR3 sequences, approximately 18% of them found once; the top ten carry about 1.5%. This CDR3 region has 16 residues. The germline gives CDR1 MNHNS, CDR2 SASEGT. The V gene lost 1 base and the J gene lost 6 bases, with 19 bases spanning the gap.

The TCR comes from a human donor in good health. Some libraries in this study had Jurkat cell RNA spiked in. The chain carries TRBV6-1 and TRBJ2-7; weak D call: TRBD2 (7 bases). The sequenced sample was naive CD8+ T cells from blood, with Jurkat cell RNA spiked in. Subset given: FACS-sorted CD8+CD4-CCR7+CD45RA+ naive T cells. CDR3 amino acids: CASSEGDGGLFTEQYF. CDR3 nucleotides: TGTGCCAGCAGTGAAGGCGACGGGGGGCTTTTCACCGAGCAGTACTTC.